The clone carrying this TCR beta chain occurred a few times. TCRdb redid the calling of the RT-PCR reads with MiXCR, one entry per CDR3 protein. The sample includes about 960,000 distinct CDR3 sequences, roughly 18% seen only once; the top ten take 5% to 6.5%. Germline V lookup: CDR1 MNHNS, CDR2 SASEGT. This CDR3 spans 16 amino acids. Trimming pared 5 bases from V and 4 bases from J, leaving 21 bases between. This sample is drawn from a study of patients and donors after allogeneic stem cell transplantation. The clonotype was recovered from a human donor who was either an allogeneic HSCT recipient or a stem cell or donor lymphocyte infusion donor (not recorded which). It is not recorded whose cells these are; they may come from a transplant donor. Sequencing used blood, either unsorted or a sorted T cell fraction (not recorded which). The chain recombines TRBV6-1 with TRBJ2-7; the D gene is possibly TRBD1 (6 bases). CDR3 bases: TGTGCCAGCAGTCAGTCCCCCGGCAGGGGTGGGTACGAGCAGTACTTC. Its protein product is CASSQSPGRGGYEQYF.